Presented here are 6 T cell receptor beta chains from one specimen sequenced in a study of sequential checkpoint blockade in melanoma. Treatment in this sample: randomized to nivolumab then ipilimumab (arm A) or the reverse (arm B). Assay: immunoSEQ multiplex PCR; the TCRdb copy retains only in-frame clones and omits some. The sample lists about 3,200 clones, roughly 22% seen once, with 9% to 10% in the top ten. Source: tumor tissue (inferred from file names), taken from a patient given nivolumab and ipilimumab in sequence. All receptors derive from a human donor with melanoma.

The CDR3 spells CASSFTSTNEKLFF. For the CDR3, the DNA is TGTGCCAGCAGTTTCACTTCAACTAATGAAAAACTGTTTTTT. This chain joins TRBV28 and TRBJ1-4; D remains ambiguous. Germline-derived CDR1 and CDR2 are MDHEN and SYDVKM. The CDR3 runs 14 residues. With 3 bases removed from V and 0 bases from J, the gap between germline ends came to 5 bases. The whole variable domain, remainder taken from reference TRBV28 and TRBJ1-4, is DVKVTQSSRYLVKRTGEKVFLECVQDMDHENMFWYRQDPGLGLRLIYFSYDVKMKEKGDIPEGYSVSREKKERFSLILESASTNQTSMYLCASSFTSTNEKLFFGSGTQLSVL.

By its share, this clone is medium-sized (0.01 to 0.1%). The rearrangement links TRBV4-1 to TRBJ2-2; the D is unclear. Trimming took 2 bases from V and 1 from J, leaving 14 bases between them. Germline V CDR1 and CDR2: MGHRA, YSYEKL. This CDR3 is 17 amino acids long. The CDR3: CASSQIDMGWNTGELFF. The CDR3 DNA sequence: TGCGCCAGCAGCCAAATAGACATGGGGTGGAACACCGGGGAGCTGTTTTTT.

Within the sample, this clone is medium-sized. The chain's CDR3 is CASSAVTSGRTREQYF. Written as DNA, the CDR3 is TGTGCCAGCAGCGCAGTGACTAGCGGGAGAACCCGCGAGCAGTACTTC. J is TRBJ2-7 and V is TRBV9; 12 positions agree with TRBD2. Germline CDR1 and CDR2: SGDLS and YYNGEE. CDR3 length: 16 residues. The V gene end was trimmed by 3 bases and the J gene end by 6 bases; junction bases not matched to a gene: 10.

This clone has just a few counts. The chain recombines TRBV28 with TRBJ2-3; D remains ambiguous. CDR3 length equals 14 residues. Germline V gives CDR1 MDHEN, CDR2 SYDVKM. Trimming left V 3 bases short and J 1 base short, with 8 bases between. The CDR3 nucleotides are TGTGCCAGCAGTTTTCTACAAGGCACAGATACGCAGTATTTT. This encodes CASSFLQGTDTQYF. The whole variable domain, remainder taken from reference TRBV28 and TRBJ2-3, is DVKVTQSSRYLVKRTGEKVFLECVQDMDHENMFWYRQDPGLGLRLIYFSYDVKMKEKGDIPEGYSVSREKKERFSLILESASTNQTSMYLCASSFLQGTDTQYFGPGTRLTVL.

CDR3 residues: CASSTTGDLNQPQHF. CDR3 nucleotide sequence: TGCGCCAGCAGCACTACAGGGGACCTCAATCAGCCCCAGCATTTT. The rearrangement uses TRBV5-1 and TRBJ1-5; 7 nucleotides match TRBD1. The CDR3 runs to 15 residues. The J segment lost 3 bases and the V segment lost 4 bases, leaving 7 bases of the junction unmatched. Germline CDR1 SGHRS, CDR2 YFSETQ.

The chain carries TRBV6-8 and TRBJ1-2; 7 nucleotides agree with TRBD1. With V trimmed by 2 bases and J by 1 base, 4 bases remained unmatched. CDR1 is MNHGY and CDR2 is SAAAGT in the germline V gene. The CDR3 extends over 15 amino acids. CDR3 loop: CASSYRGLVNYGYTF. CDR3 bases: TGTGCCAGCAGTTACAGGGGGCTGGTTAACTATGGCTACACCTTC.